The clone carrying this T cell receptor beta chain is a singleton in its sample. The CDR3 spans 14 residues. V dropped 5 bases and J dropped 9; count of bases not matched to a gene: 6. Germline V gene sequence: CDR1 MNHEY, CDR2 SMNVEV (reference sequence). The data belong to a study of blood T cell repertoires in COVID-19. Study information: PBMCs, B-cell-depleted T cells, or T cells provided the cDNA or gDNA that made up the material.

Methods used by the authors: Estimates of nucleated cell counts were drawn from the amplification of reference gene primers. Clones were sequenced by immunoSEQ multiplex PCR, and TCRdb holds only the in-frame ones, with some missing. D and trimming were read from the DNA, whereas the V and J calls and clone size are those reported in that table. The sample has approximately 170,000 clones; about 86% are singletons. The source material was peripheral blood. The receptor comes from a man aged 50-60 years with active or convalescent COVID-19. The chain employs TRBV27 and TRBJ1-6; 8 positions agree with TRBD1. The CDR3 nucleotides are TGTGCCAGCAGTCACGGACAGGGATCTTCACCCCTCCACTTT. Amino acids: CASSHGQGSSPLHF.